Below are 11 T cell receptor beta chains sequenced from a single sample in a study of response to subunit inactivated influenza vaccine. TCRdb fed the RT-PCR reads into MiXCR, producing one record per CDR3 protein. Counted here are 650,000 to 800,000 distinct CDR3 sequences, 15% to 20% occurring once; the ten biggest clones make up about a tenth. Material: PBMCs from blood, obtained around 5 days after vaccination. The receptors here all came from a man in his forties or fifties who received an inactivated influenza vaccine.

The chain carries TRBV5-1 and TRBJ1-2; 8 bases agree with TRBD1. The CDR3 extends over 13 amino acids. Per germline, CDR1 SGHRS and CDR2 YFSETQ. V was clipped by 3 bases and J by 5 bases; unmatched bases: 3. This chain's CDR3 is CASSSGQEYGYTF. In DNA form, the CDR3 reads TGCGCCAGCAGCTCGGGACAGGAATATGGCTACACCTTC.

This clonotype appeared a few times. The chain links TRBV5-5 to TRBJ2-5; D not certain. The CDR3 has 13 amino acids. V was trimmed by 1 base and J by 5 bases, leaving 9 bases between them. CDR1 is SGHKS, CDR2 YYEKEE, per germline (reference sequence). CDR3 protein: CASSLIHRETQYF. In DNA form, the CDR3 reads TGTGCCAGCAGCTTGATACATCGGGAGACCCAGTACTTC. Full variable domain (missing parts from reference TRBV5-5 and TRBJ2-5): DAGVTQSPTHLIKTRGQQVTLRCSPISGHKSVSWYQQVLGQGPQFIFQYYEKEERGRGNFPDRFSARQFPNYSSELNVNALLLGDSALYLCASSLIHRETQYFGPGTRLLVL.

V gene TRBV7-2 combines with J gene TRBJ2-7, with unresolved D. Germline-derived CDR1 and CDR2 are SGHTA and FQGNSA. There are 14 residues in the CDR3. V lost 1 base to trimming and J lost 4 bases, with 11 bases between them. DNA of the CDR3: TGTGCCAGCAGCTTAGGTGGCAAACGATACGAGCAGTACTTC. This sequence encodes CASSLGGKRYEQYF.

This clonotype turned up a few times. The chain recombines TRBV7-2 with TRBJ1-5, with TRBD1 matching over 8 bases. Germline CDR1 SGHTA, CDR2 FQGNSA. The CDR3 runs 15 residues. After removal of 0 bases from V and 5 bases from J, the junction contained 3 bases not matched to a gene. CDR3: CASSLAQQGDQPQHF. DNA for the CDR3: TGTGCCAGCAGCTTAGCGCAACAGGGGGATCAGCCCCAGCATTTT.

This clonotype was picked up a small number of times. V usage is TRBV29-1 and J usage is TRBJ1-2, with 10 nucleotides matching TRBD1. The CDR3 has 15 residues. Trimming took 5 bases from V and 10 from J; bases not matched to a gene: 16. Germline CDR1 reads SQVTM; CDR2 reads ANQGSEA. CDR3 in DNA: TGCAGCGTTTTCAAAACCGGGACAGGGGTTGCAGCCTACACCTTC. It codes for CSVFKTGTGVAAYTF.

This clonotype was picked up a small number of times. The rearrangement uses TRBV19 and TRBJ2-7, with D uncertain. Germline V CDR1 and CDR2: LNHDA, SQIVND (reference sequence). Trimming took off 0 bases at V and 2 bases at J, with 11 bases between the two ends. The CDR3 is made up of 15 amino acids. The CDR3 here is CASSIEADGPYEQYF. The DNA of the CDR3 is TGTGCCAGTAGTATAGAGGCCGATGGACCCTACGAGCAGTACTTC.

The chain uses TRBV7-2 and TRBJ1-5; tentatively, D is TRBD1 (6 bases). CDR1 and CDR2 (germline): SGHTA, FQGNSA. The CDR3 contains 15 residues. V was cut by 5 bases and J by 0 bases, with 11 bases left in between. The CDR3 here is CASSGRTDSNQPQHF. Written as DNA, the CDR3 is TGTGCCAGCAGCGGACGGACAGATAGCAATCAGCCCCAGCATTTT.

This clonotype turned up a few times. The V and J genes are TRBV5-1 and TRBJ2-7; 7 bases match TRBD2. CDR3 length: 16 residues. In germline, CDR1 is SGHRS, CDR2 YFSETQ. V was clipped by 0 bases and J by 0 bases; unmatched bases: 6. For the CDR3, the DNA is TGCGCCAGCAGCTTGGCCGGAGGGAGGGGCTCCTACGAGCAGTACTTC. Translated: CASSLAGGRGSYEQYF.

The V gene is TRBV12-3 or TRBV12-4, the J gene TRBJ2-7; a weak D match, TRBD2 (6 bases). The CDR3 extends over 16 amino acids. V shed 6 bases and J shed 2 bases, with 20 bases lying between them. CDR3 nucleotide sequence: TGTGCCAGCAGCCCACGCGCGGGATCGTCGGCCTACGAGCAGTACTTC. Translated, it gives CASSPRAGSSAYEQYF.

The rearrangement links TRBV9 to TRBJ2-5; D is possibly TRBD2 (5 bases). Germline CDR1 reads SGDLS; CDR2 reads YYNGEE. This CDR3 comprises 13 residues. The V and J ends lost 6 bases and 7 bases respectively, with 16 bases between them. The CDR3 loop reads CASTLGLEGTQYF. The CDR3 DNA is TGTGCCAGCACCCTGGGGTTAGAGGGGACCCAGTACTTC.

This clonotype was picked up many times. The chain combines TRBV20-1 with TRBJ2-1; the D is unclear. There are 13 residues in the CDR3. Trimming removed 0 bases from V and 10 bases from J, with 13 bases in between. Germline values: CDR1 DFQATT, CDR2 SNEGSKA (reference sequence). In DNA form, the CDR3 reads TGCAGTGCTAGAGAGCTCGGAGAGAACGAGCAGTTCTTC. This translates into CSARELGENEQFF.